Shown below are 17 T cell receptor beta chains from a single sample sequenced in a study of cytomegalovirus exposure and HLA in healthy donors. The table came from immunoSEQ multiplex PCR; TCRdb's copy has only in-frame clones and leaves some out. The sample yields more than 130,000 clones, approximately 86% seen once. The sequenced material came from PBMCs. All receptors derive from a woman aged 18-29 years in good health and CMV-seropositive.

J is TRBJ1-1 and V is TRBV5-1; 8 bases fit TRBD1. CDR1 is SGHRS, CDR2 YFSETQ, per germline. CDR3 size: 15 residues. The V and J ends lost 0 bases and 1 base, in that order; junction bases with no gene match: 2. The CDR3 reads CASSLVDRENTEAFF. CDR3 in DNA: TGCGCCAGCAGCTTGGTGGACAGGGAGAACACTGAAGCTTTCTTT.

The rearrangement links TRBV9 to TRBJ1-5; 9 bases match TRBD1. V was clipped by 4 bases and J by 1 base; unmatched bases: 6. Germline-derived CDR1 and CDR2 are SGDLS and YYNGEE. The CDR3 consists of 16 residues. CDR3 loop: CASSLGQGQSNQPQHF. CDR3 coding DNA: TGTGCCAGCAGCTTGGGACAGGGCCAGAGCAATCAGCCCCAGCATTTT.

The chain is built from TRBV7-6 and TRBJ2-2, with 7 bases lining up with TRBD2. Germline-derived CDR1 and CDR2 are SGHVS and FNYEAQ. CDR3 size: 17 residues. With 6 bases clipped from V and 6 bases from J, the junction kept 16 bases outside the gene matches. CDR3 region: CASRKIPTTSEAGELFF. DNA of the CDR3: TGTGCCAGCAGGAAAATCCCCACTACTAGCGAGGCCGGGGAGCTGTTTTTT.

The CDR3 bases are TGCGCCAGCAGCTTCCGGGCCCCGGGGGGGCCGGCATACGAGCAGTACTTC. The encoded protein is CASSFRAPGGPAYEQYF. The rearrangement uses TRBV5-1 and TRBJ2-7; TRBD2 agrees at 8 bases. Trimming at V came to 2 bases and at J to 4 bases, leaving 14 bases not matched to a gene. The CDR3 totals 17 residues. Germline V gives CDR1 SGHRS, CDR2 YFSETQ.

With regard to this clone: At one end the junction does not follow the germline gene, possibly because of a read error. The chain combines TRBV27 with TRBJ2-1; no firm D call. The germline V gene encodes CDR1 MNHEY and CDR2 SMNVEV (reference sequence). The length of the CDR3 is 14 residues. The chain's CDR3 is CATSEPTGYNEQFF. The CDR3 DNA reads as TGTGCCACCAGTGAGCCGACTGGCTACAATGAGCAGTTCTTC.

The chain carries TRBV4-2 and TRBJ2-5; D ambiguous. CDR1 LGHNA and CDR2 YNFKEQ come from the germline V gene. CDR3 length: 14 amino acids. Trimming cost V 0 bases and J 3 bases, with 8 bases left between them. For the CDR3, the DNA is TGTGCCAGCAGCCAAGAGCGGCTGAAAGAGACCCAGTACTTC. This codes for CASSQERLKETQYF.

Comments on this clone: Sequence at one end of the junction differs from germline and may be a read error. The chain has TRBV5-1 and TRBJ2-3; TRBD1 matches at 9 bases. This CDR3 comprises 15 residues. Looked up from germline, CDR1 is SGHRS and CDR2 is YFSETQ. For the CDR3, the DNA is TGCGCCAGCAGCTGGGGAACAGGGGGCACGGATACGCAGTATTTT. Translation gives CASSWGTGGTDTQYF.

The chain employs TRBV18 and TRBJ2-7; 9 nucleotides align to TRBD1. With V trimmed by 6 bases and J by 5 bases, 8 bases remained unmatched. CDR3 length equals 14 residues. Germline CDR1 reads KGHSH; CDR2 reads LQKENI. The CDR3: CASSAAGTGHEQYF. In DNA form, the CDR3 reads TGTGCCAGCTCGGCCGCCGGGACAGGGCACGAGCAGTACTTC.

This chain links TRBV19 with TRBJ2-7; 9 nucleotides agree with TRBD1. In germline, CDR1 is LNHDA, CDR2 SQIVND (reference sequence). V lost 4 bases and J lost 5; bases outside the gene matches: 9. The CDR3 extends over 15 amino acids. The DNA of the CDR3 is TGTGCCAGTAGTAGGGGACAGGGAGTTTGGAACGAGCAGTACTTC. The encoded protein is CASSRGQGVWNEQYF.

This sequence joins TRBV5-4 and TRBJ1-1; no reliable D call. Germline V CDR1 and CDR2: SGHNT, YYREEE (reference sequence). Trimming stripped 4 bases from V and 11 bases from J, with 18 bases between. This CDR3 region has 13 residues. CDR3 protein: CASSKTEVNEAFF. For the CDR3, the DNA is TGTGCCAGCAGCAAGACTGAGGTCAACGAGGCTTTCTTT.

The gene calls are TRBV9 and TRBJ2-5, with D perhaps TRBD2 (6 bases). Germline assignment: CDR1 SGDLS and CDR2 YYNGEE. Trimming took off 5 bases at V and 5 bases at J, with 13 bases between the two ends. The CDR3 has 13 amino acids. The CDR3 loop reads CASRRGLDETQYF. The CDR3 DNA sequence: TGTGCCAGCAGGCGGGGACTGGATGAGACCCAGTACTTC.

The genes are TRBV10-3 and TRBJ1-5; D is uncertain. Germline-derived CDR1 and CDR2 are ENHRY and SYGVKD. The CDR3 is 15 amino acids. The V end was cut by 1 base, the J end by 6 bases, with 13 bases between. CDR3 residues: CAISEFSWATQPQHF. The DNA for the CDR3 is TGTGCCATCAGTGAGTTTTCATGGGCTACTCAGCCCCAGCATTTT.

This clone was seen just once. This chain uses TRBV2 with TRBJ1-5; D remains ambiguous. Germline V lookup: CDR1 SNHLY, CDR2 FYNNEI. CDR3 size: 12 residues. Trimming stripped 3 bases from V and 7 bases from J, with 7 bases between. CDR3 sequence reads: CASSERVQPQHF. The CDR3, as DNA: TGTGCCAGCAGTGAGAGGGTCCAGCCCCAGCATTTT.

The chain recombines TRBV19 with TRBJ2-1; D may be TRBD2 (6 bases). The CDR3 length is 17 residues. Trimming shortened V by 4 bases and J by 4 bases, and 20 bases separated the two germline ends. Germline V lookup: CDR1 LNHDA, CDR2 SQIVND (reference sequence). CDR3 DNA sequence: TGTGCCAGTAGTAAACGAGTCCTTGCGGGGCGGTACAATGAGCAGTTCTTC. This codes for CASSKRVLAGRYNEQFF.

The chain recombines TRBV2 with TRBJ2-2; 7 nucleotides match TRBD2. Germline V lookup: CDR1 SNHLY, CDR2 FYNNEI. Trimming at V came to 8 bases and at J to 0 bases, leaving 6 bases not matched to a gene. This CDR3 comprises 15 residues. The chain's CDR3 is CASETSGANTGELFF. CDR3 nucleotide sequence: TGTGCCAGCGAAACAAGCGGGGCGAACACCGGGGAGCTGTTTTTT. Variable domain in full (rest from reference TRBV2 and TRBJ2-2): EPEVTQTPSHQVTQMGQEVILRCVPISNHLYFYWYRQILGQKVEFLVSFYNNEISEKSEIFDDQFSVERPDGSNFTLKIRSTKLEDSAMYFCASETSGANTGELFFGEGSRLTVL.

The rearrangement links TRBV2 to TRBJ2-7; 8 nucleotides match TRBD1. V dropped 6 bases and J dropped 5; count of bases not matched to a gene: 9. Germline values: CDR1 SNHLY, CDR2 FYNNEI. The CDR3 loop spans 14 amino acids. The DNA of the CDR3 is TGTGCCAGCAGAACCGGGACAGGCGACCACGAGCAGTACTTC. Translation: CASRTGTGDHEQYF.

The chain recombines TRBV2 with TRBJ1-1; 7 bases align to TRBD1. Per germline, CDR1 SNHLY and CDR2 FYNNEI. Unmatched junction bases numbered 11, after V lost 9 bases and J lost 4 bases. There are 14 residues in the CDR3. CDR3 amino acids: CARRGSDRVTEAFF. DNA for the CDR3: TGTGCCAGAAGGGGTTCTGACAGGGTCACTGAAGCTTTCTTT.